The 29 T cell receptor beta chains given below trace back to one sample, sequenced in a study of shared clonotypes between healthy human individuals. Using immunoSEQ multiplex PCR, the repertoire was profiled, and TCRdb retains in-frame clones only, with some absent. The sample records 950,000 to 1,100,000 clones, 60% to 80% being singletons. Sequencing was done on a sample of memory CD4+ T cells sorted from blood. Subset in this sample: CD45RA-negative fraction. These receptor sequences come from a man between 18 and 29 years old in good health.

In the case of this clone: The identical CDR3 is also encoded by other nucleotide sequences in the sample. V and J are TRBV5-1 and TRBJ2-1; maybe TRBD2 (5 bases). The CDR3 loop spans 12 amino acids. Trimming cost V 0 bases and J 7 bases, with 5 bases left between them. CDR1 is SGHRS, CDR2 YFSETQ, per germline. CDR3 nucleotide sequence: TGCGCCAGCAGCTTGGCGGGGAATGAGCAGTTCTTC. Protein: CASSLAGNEQFF.

The rearrangement links TRBV28 to TRBJ2-5; D perhaps matches TRBD1 (6 bases). The V gene's germline CDR1 is MDHEN and CDR2 SYDVKM. Trimming cost V 6 bases and J 0 bases, with 20 bases left between them. The CDR3 runs 17 residues. CDR3 region: CASSSNRAHPYQETQYF. The CDR3 DNA reads TGTGCCAGCAGCTCGAACAGGGCCCACCCGTACCAAGAGACCCAGTACTTC.

The chain has TRBV19 and TRBJ1-2, with 7 bases fitting TRBD1. This CDR3 comprises 14 residues. The germline V gene encodes CDR1 LNHDA and CDR2 SQIVND (reference sequence). After removal of 2 bases from V and 8 bases from J, the junction contained 8 bases not matched to a gene. The CDR3 reads CASSIIRQGRGYTF. DNA for the CDR3: TGTGCCAGTAGTATAATAAGACAGGGCCGCGGCTACACCTTC.

The chain recombines TRBV10-3 with TRBJ2-1; 8 bases line up with TRBD2. Losses at the gene ends were 9 bases for V and 9 bases for J; bases not matched to a gene: 10. Germline-derived CDR1 and CDR2 are ENHRY and SYGVKD. The CDR3 has 13 residues. The CDR3 loop is CAIGGGLGVEQFF. The CDR3 region has the DNA TGTGCCATAGGCGGGGGGCTGGGGGTTGAGCAGTTCTTC.

The J gene is TRBJ1-3, the V gene TRBV18; D gene uncertain. The V end was cut by 2 bases, the J end by 4 bases, with 9 bases between. Germline V gives CDR1 KGHSH, CDR2 LQKENI. This CDR3 has 14 residues. CDR3 bases: TGTGCCAGCTCACCAGCGGGTGAGGGAAACACCATATATTTT. Amino acid sequence: CASSPAGEGNTIYF. Full variable domain (outside the CDR3, taken from reference TRBV18 and TRBJ1-3): NAGVMQNPRHLVRRRGQEARLRCSPMKGHSHVYWYRQLPEEGLKFMVYLQKENIIDESGMPKERFSAEFPKEGPSILRIQQVVRGDSAAYFCASSPAGEGNTIYFGEGSWLTVV.

The chain is built from TRBV23-1 and TRBJ2-2; maybe TRBD1 (6 bases). TRBV23-1 qualifies as an ORF whose function is uncertain. V lost 0 bases, J lost 6 bases, and 8 bases lay in between. The CDR3 extends over 14 amino acids. CDR3 bases: TGCGCCAGCAGTCAATCCAACAGGGCCGGGGAGCTGTTTTTT. Residues: CASSQSNRAGELFF.

To note about this clone: The sample carries other DNA sequences with the same CDR3. This chain uses TRBV29-1 with TRBJ1-5; maybe TRBD1 (6 bases). The CDR3 is 13 residues long. The germline V gene encodes CDR1 SQVTM and CDR2 ANQGSEA. The germline V and J ends were trimmed by 4 bases and 4 bases, with 11 bases remaining between them. In DNA form, the CDR3 reads TGCAGCGTTGGGGCAGGGGATAATCAGCCCCAGCATTTT. Amino acid sequence: CSVGAGDNQPQHF. The variable domain in full, with the rest retrieved from reference TRBV29-1 and TRBJ1-5, is SAVISQKPSRDICQRGTSLTIQCQVDSQVTMMFWYRQQPGQSLTLIATANQGSEATYESGFVIDKFPISRPNLTFSTLTVSNMSPEDSSIYLCSVGAGDNQPQHFGDGTRLSIL.

This chain uses TRBV6-6 with TRBJ2-7; D is uncertain. Germline CDR1 and CDR2: MNHNY and SVGAGI (reference sequence). This CDR3 region has 15 residues. Trimming left V 2 bases short and J 2 bases short, with 13 bases between. The CDR3 is CASSYGVKGPYEQYF. CDR3 nucleotides: TGTGCCAGCAGTTACGGCGTCAAAGGGCCCTACGAGCAGTACTTC.

V is TRBV7-2 and J is TRBJ2-7; TRBD2 matches at 7 bases. The germline CDR1 and CDR2 sequences are SGHTA and FQGNSA. This CDR3 is built from 15 residues. Trimming at V came to 8 bases and at J to 4 bases, leaving 14 bases not matched to a gene. The CDR3 bases are TGTGCCAGCTCAGCTTGGGGAGCGGGGTCGTACGAGCAGTACTTC. Its translation is CASSAWGAGSYEQYF.

This clone appeared many times. The V gene is TRBV5-1, the J gene TRBJ2-1; perhaps TRBD1 as D (5 bases). Looked up from germline, CDR1 is SGHRS and CDR2 is YFSETQ. Trimming shortened V by 1 base and J by 4 bases, and 12 bases separated the two germline ends. The CDR3 has 15 amino acids. As DNA, the CDR3 is TGCGCCAGCAGCTTGAGTCAGGGTTCTTACAATGAGCAGTTCTTC. Its protein is CASSLSQGSYNEQFF.

The V gene is TRBV11-2, the J gene TRBJ1-2, with a tentative D call TRBD1 (6 bases). V was shortened by 5 bases and J by 0 bases, with 19 bases between the two germline ends. Germline CDR1 and CDR2: SGHAT and FQNNGV. This CDR3 spans 17 amino acids. This CDR3 reads CASSPWGQGPSNYGYTF. Written as DNA, the CDR3 is TGTGCCAGCAGCCCTTGGGGGCAGGGGCCATCTAACTATGGCTACACCTTC.

This clone occurred a few times. The chain carries TRBV5-6 and TRBJ2-5; 7 nucleotides agree with TRBD1. V gave up 1 base and J gave up 1 base; unmatched junction bases: 4. Germline CDR1 reads SGHDT; CDR2 reads YYEEEE. This CDR3 contains 15 residues. The CDR3 region is CASSLLSGGQETQYF. The CDR3 bases are TGTGCCAGCAGCTTGTTGTCAGGGGGCCAAGAGACCCAGTACTTC.

This clone was counted once. The J gene is TRBJ1-2, the V gene TRBV30; D unclear. Per the germline V gene, CDR1 is GTSNPN and CDR2 is SVGIG (reference sequence). The ends were cut back, 2 bases at V and 5 bases at J, with 9 bases in the middle. The CDR3 has 12 amino acids. The CDR3, as DNA: TGTGCCTGGAGTACTAACAATTATGGCTACACCTTC. Translation gives CAWSTNNYGYTF.

The chain has TRBV6-1 and TRBJ2-3; tentatively, D is TRBD1 (6 bases). V lost 7 bases and J lost 1, with 12 bases in between. Germline V gene data show CDR1 as MNHNS and CDR2 as SASEGT. This CDR3 region has 14 residues. The CDR3 protein is CASMFGGGTDTQYF. Here the CDR3 DNA reads TGTGCCAGCATGTTTGGGGGCGGCACAGATACGCAGTATTTT.

This chain links TRBV5-4 with TRBJ2-2, with unresolved D. CDR3 length equals 15 residues. Per the germline V gene, CDR1 is SGHNT and CDR2 is YYREEE (reference sequence). The ends were cut back, 4 bases at V and 0 bases at J, with 10 bases in the middle. The CDR3 region is CASSPAAANTGELFF. The CDR3 DNA reads as TGTGCCAGCAGCCCGGCTGCCGCGAACACCGGGGAGCTGTTTTTT.

The CDR3 bases are TGTGCCAGCAGGCGGGTAGATGACACCGGGGAGCTGTTTTTT. It encodes CASRRVDDTGELFF. This sequence joins TRBV27 and TRBJ2-2; TRBD2 might be the D (5 bases). Trimming shortened V by 6 bases and J by 3 bases, and 11 bases separated the two germline ends. Germline CDR1 is MNHEY and CDR2 is SMNVEV (reference sequence). This CDR3 has 14 amino acids.

The chain has TRBV7-9 and TRBJ2-7; perhaps TRBD1 as D (6 bases). With 5 bases removed from V and 3 bases from J, the gap between germline ends came to 14 bases. CDR3 length: 14 amino acids. Germline values: CDR1 SEHNR, CDR2 FQNEAQ (reference sequence). DNA for the CDR3: TGTGCCAGCAGCCGGCTAGGGGGTCTCTACGAGCAGTACTTC. Translated, it gives CASSRLGGLYEQYF.

The chain uses TRBV20-1 and TRBJ2-7; tentatively, D is TRBD1 (5 bases). Germline V lookup: CDR1 DFQATT, CDR2 SNEGSKA (reference sequence). Deletions cut 6 bases from V and 3 bases from J, with 9 bases between. This CDR3 is built from 11 residues. CDR3 loop: CSATRDYEQYF. The CDR3 coding sequence is TGCAGTGCGACCAGGGACTACGAGCAGTACTTC.

This chain links TRBV5-4 with TRBJ1-2; 9 positions match TRBD1. V lost 2 bases, J lost 8 bases, and 7 bases stayed unmatched. The CDR3 extends over 14 amino acids. Per germline, CDR1 SGHNT and CDR2 YYREEE (reference sequence). The CDR3 DNA is TGTGCCAGCAGCTTTAACAGGGGGCGGTTGGGCTACACCTTC. Amino acid sequence: CASSFNRGRLGYTF.

J is TRBJ1-2 and V is TRBV5-1, with 7 bases that match TRBD1. Trimming cost V 3 bases and J 6 bases; bases outside gene matches: 11. This CDR3 has 15 amino acids. The germline V gene has CDR1 SGHRS and CDR2 YFSETQ. The CDR3 is CASSSKTGAGDGYTF. The CDR3 region has the DNA TGCGCCAGCAGCTCCAAAACAGGGGCGGGGGATGGCTACACCTTC.

The V call is TRBV6-5, the J call TRBJ2-5; D ambiguous. The DNA matches TRBJ2-7 better at its end, which makes the J call doubtful. This CDR3 has 15 amino acids. CDR1 is MNHEY and CDR2 is SVGAGI in the germline V gene. The CDR3 nucleotides are TGTGCCAGCAGCCCCCGGTTCGGCAGCTCCTACGAGCAGTACTTC. This codes for CASSPRFGSSYEQYF.

The chain employs TRBV11-1 and TRBJ2-5, with D possibly TRBD1 on 5 matching bases. CDR1 SGHAT and CDR2 FQDESV come from the germline V gene (reference sequence). The CDR3 spans 12 residues. V lost 6 bases to trimming and J lost 5 bases, with 10 bases between them. The CDR3 DNA reads TGTGCCAGCAGGGGGCTGGAGGAGACCCAGTACTTC. Its translation: CASRGLEETQYF.

The gene calls are TRBV5-1 and TRBJ2-7; 9 positions match TRBD1. With 5 bases clipped from V and 1 base from J, the junction kept 10 bases outside the gene matches. The CDR3 is 16 amino acids. Looked up from germline, CDR1 is SGHRS and CDR2 is YFSETQ. This chain's CDR3 is CASSSRPGQGSYEQYF. The CDR3 nucleotides are TGCGCCAGCAGTTCTAGACCGGGACAGGGTTCCTACGAGCAGTACTTC.

This clone came up a few times. The chain carries TRBV2 and TRBJ1-5, with no clear D. Germline V gene data show CDR1 as SNHLY and CDR2 as FYNNEI. This CDR3 has 12 residues. The V and J ends lost 6 bases and 9 bases respectively, with 12 bases between them. CDR3 bases: TGTGCCAGCAGCCACACGGTTGGGCCCCAGCATTTT. Translation gives CASSHTVGPQHF.

This clone was seen only a few times. This chain links TRBV4-1 with TRBJ1-1, with D perhaps matching TRBD1 (6 bases). The V and J ends lost 2 bases and 6 bases respectively, with 13 bases between them. CDR1 is MGHRA, CDR2 YSYEKL, per germline. The CDR3 is 14 amino acids. DNA of the CDR3: TGCGCCAGCAGCCAAAGGACAGCCTGGTCTGAAGCTTTCTTT. This codes for CASSQRTAWSEAFF.

This clone was detected only once. The genes are TRBV11-2 and TRBJ2-7; D may correspond to TRBD1 or TRBD2 (5 bases each). This CDR3 spans 15 amino acids. Germline-derived CDR1 and CDR2 are SGHAT and FQNNGV. V lost 1 base to trimming and J lost 2 bases, with 12 bases between them. The CDR3 DNA is TGTGCCAGCAGCTTAGCTCGGGACCTTCCCTACGAGCAGTACTTC. This gives the protein CASSLARDLPYEQYF.

Worth noting for this clone: The sample carries other DNA sequences with the same CDR3. CDR3: CAWSVAGNTIYF. As DNA, the CDR3 is TGTGCCTGGAGTGTCGCTGGAAACACCATATATTTT. V usage is TRBV30 and J usage is TRBJ1-3, with D uncertain. Germline V gene data show CDR1 as GTSNPN and CDR2 as SVGIG (reference sequence). This CDR3 is built from 12 residues. V lost 0 bases to trimming and J lost 2 bases, with 2 bases between them.

With respect to this clone: A far larger clone lies a single base away; this is likely a read error. The CDR3 spells CASSLGAGELFF. Here the CDR3 DNA reads TGTGCCAGCAGCTTGGGGGCCGGGGAGCTGTTTTTT. This chain joins TRBV5-5 and TRBJ2-2; unclear D gene. Germline V gene data show CDR1 as SGHKS and CDR2 as YYEKEE (reference sequence). Trimming cost V 0 bases and J 6 bases, with 3 bases left between them. This CDR3 has 12 residues.

This CDR3 reads CASSPYSLGGNTGELFF. The CDR3 DNA sequence: TGTGCCAGCTCACCTTACTCTCTTGGCGGGAACACCGGGGAGCTGTTTTTT. The V gene is TRBV18, the J gene TRBJ2-2, with D uncertain. There are 17 residues in the CDR3. Germline CDR1 reads KGHSH; CDR2 reads LQKENI. V lost 3 bases to trimming and J lost 1 base, with 15 bases between them. Filled out from reference TRBV18 and TRBJ2-2, the complete variable domain reads NAGVMQNPRHLVRRRGQEARLRCSPMKGHSHVYWYRQLPEEGLKFMVYLQKENIIDESGMPKERFSAEFPKEGPSILRIQQVVRGDSAAYFCASSPYSLGGNTGELFFGEGSRLTVL.